This entry lists 24 T cell receptor beta chains sequenced from one sample in a study of metastatic and nonmetastatic thyroid tumors. TCRdb redid the clone calls on the PCR reads using MiXCR. This sample has tens of thousands of clones; about 25% occur once, and the top ten carry about 10%. Among the patients, none had received any treatment before thyroid surgery. Sequencing was performed on blood. The receptor source for this set is a female donor with papillary thyroid cancer or a benign thyroid nodule (not recorded which). Some clones in this sample may be carry-over from other donors' samples.

Ten or more counts support this clone. V and J are TRBV5-4 and TRBJ1-3, with 8 bases identical to TRBD1. The CDR3 contains 15 residues. With 0 bases clipped from V and 5 bases from J, the junction kept 4 bases outside the gene matches. The germline V gene encodes CDR1 SGHNT and CDR2 YYREEE (reference sequence). CDR3 coding DNA: TGTGCCAGCAGCTTGGATACAGGGGGAAGAAACACCATATATTTT. Protein: CASSLDTGGRNTIYF.

This clone was detected many times. The rearrangement uses TRBV20-1 and TRBJ2-5; D is unclear. This CDR3 has 11 residues. Germline V gene lookup returns CDR1 DFQATT and CDR2 SNEGSKA (reference sequence). Trimming cost V 4 bases and J 2 bases, with 5 bases left between them. The CDR3 region is CSAKDQETQYF. The DNA for the CDR3 is TGCAGTGCTAAAGATCAAGAGACCCAGTACTTC.

Regarding this clone: One end of the junction does not line up with germline, which may come from a read error. The rearrangement joins TRBV6-1 to TRBJ2-3; D unresolved. This CDR3 has 16 amino acids. The V gene's germline CDR1 is MNHNS and CDR2 SASEGT. CDR3 protein: CASSKRAPVAPDTRYF. CDR3 nucleotides: TGTGCCAGCAGCAAAAGGGCACCGGTGGCTCCAGATACGCGGTATTTT.

In its sample, this clone was seen a few times. A much bigger clone sits one base away, suggesting this may be a read error. Other DNA sequences in this sample translate to the same CDR3. The chain employs TRBV2 and TRBJ2-5, with D perhaps being TRBD1 or TRBD2 (5 bases each). The length of the CDR3 is 14 residues. Germline-derived CDR1 and CDR2 are SNHLY and FYNNEI. The CDR3 DNA reads TGTGCCAGCAGTGTGGGGCTAGCTAGTGAGACCCAGTATTTC. Encoded protein: CASSVGLASETQYF.

There are a few counts of this clone. The rearrangement joins TRBV6-2 or TRBV6-3 to TRBJ2-1; 9 bases align to TRBD2. Unmatched junction bases numbered 10, after V lost 3 bases and J lost 10 bases. The CDR3 is made up of 15 amino acids. Germline CDR1 and CDR2: MNHEY and SVGEGT. The CDR3 loop is CASSYEIAGVREQFF. The CDR3 region has the DNA TGTGCCAGCAGTTATGAAATAGCGGGAGTTCGGGAGCAGTTCTTC.

This clone has a count of ten or more. The J gene is TRBJ2-3, the V gene TRBV6-1; D may be TRBD1 (5 bases). Trimming took 0 bases from V and 4 from J, leaving 11 bases between them. Germline-derived CDR1 and CDR2 are MNHNS and SASEGT. This CDR3 comprises 15 residues. The CDR3 spells CASSEAGVWADTQYF. The DNA of the CDR3 is TGTGCCAGCAGTGAAGCAGGGGTTTGGGCAGATACGCAGTATTTT.

This clone came up many times. V gene TRBV20-1 combines with J gene TRBJ2-5; 12 nucleotides match TRBD2. There are 14 residues in the CDR3. Germline trimming cut 8 bases from V and 5 bases from J; bases unmatched to any gene: 9. Germline V gene sequence: CDR1 DFQATT, CDR2 SNEGSKA (reference sequence). The CDR3 DNA follows: TGCAGTTTTCTAGCGGGAGGGCCGGTGGAGACCCAGTACTTC. This sequence encodes CSFLAGGPVETQYF.

This chain connects TRBV6-2 or TRBV6-3 to TRBJ2-7; 8 nucleotides match TRBD2. This CDR3 has 15 residues. Germline lookup yields CDR1 MNHEY and CDR2 SVGEGT. J gave up 3 bases and V 10 bases, and 14 bases lay outside the gene matches. CDR3 coding DNA: TGTGCCATCTGTTCCCTTACTAGCGGCTACTACGAGCAGTACTTC. Protein product: CAICSLTSGYYEQYF.

This clone was seen repeatedly, ten times or more. This chain connects TRBV10-3 to TRBJ2-1, with TRBD1 matching over 10 bases. The V and J ends lost 6 bases and 8 bases, in that order; junction bases with no gene match: 4. The CDR3 consists of 13 residues. The germline V gene has CDR1 ENHRY and CDR2 SYGVKD. CDR3 sequence reads: CAIRTGGIDEQFF. In DNA, the CDR3 is TGTGCCATCAGGACAGGGGGCATCGATGAGCAGTTCTTC.

This sequence joins TRBV12-5 and TRBJ2-2; 7 positions match TRBD1. Trimming took 7 bases from V and 0 from J; bases not matched to a gene: 5. CDR1 and CDR2 from the germline V gene are LGHNT and FRNRAP. CDR3 length: 15 amino acids. The CDR3 loop is CASAIGTANTGELFF. CDR3 coding DNA: TGTGCTAGTGCTATAGGGACAGCGAACACCGGGGAGCTGTTTTTT.

Judged by abundance, this clone is medium-sized. The gene calls are TRBV28 and TRBJ1-6, with TRBD1 matching 9 bases. Germline CDR1 MDHEN, CDR2 SYDVKM. The CDR3 totals 15 residues. After removal of 3 bases from V and 7 bases from J, the junction contained 4 bases not matched to a gene. The CDR3 region has the DNA TGTGCCAGCAGTTTTGGGACAGGGTTCAATTCACCCCTCCACTTT. Translating gives CASSFGTGFNSPLHF.

This clone was observed at least ten times. This chain links TRBV30 with TRBJ2-1; unclear D gene. This CDR3 comprises 12 residues. Germline lookup yields CDR1 GTSNPN and CDR2 SVGIG (reference sequence). The V and J ends lost 1 base and 0 bases respectively, with 1 base between them. The CDR3 DNA follows: TGTGCCTGGAGTGCCTCCTACAATGAGCAGTTCTTC. It yields the protein CAWSASYNEQFF.

This chain links TRBV7-9 with TRBJ2-7, with D maybe TRBD2 (5 bases). Per the germline V gene, CDR1 is SEHNR and CDR2 is FQNEAQ (reference sequence). V dropped 6 bases and J dropped 0 bases, with 12 bases sitting between them. CDR3 length: 14 residues. In DNA, the CDR3 is TGTGCCAGCAGTCCGGCCGACTACTCCTACGAGCAGTACTTC. Amino acids: CASSPADYSYEQYF.

By frequency in the sample, this clone is medium-sized. The chain combines TRBV6-1 with TRBJ2-1; 8 bases align to TRBD2. V lost 6 bases, J lost 0 bases, and 4 bases stayed unmatched. This CDR3 contains 15 residues. Germline-derived CDR1 and CDR2 are MNHNS and SASEGT. The CDR3 nucleotides read TGTGCCAGCAGCATAAGCGGGAGCTCCTACAATGAGCAGTTCTTC. Its translation is CASSISGSSYNEQFF.

With regard to this clone: The germline gene is not matched at one end of the junction; a read error may be the cause. The rearrangement uses TRBV20-1 and TRBJ2-5; TRBD1 might be the D (5 bases). The CDR3 spans 15 residues. Germline CDR1 reads DFQATT; CDR2 reads SNEGSKA (reference sequence). The CDR3 nucleotides read TGCAGTGCTAGAGAACAGGCGGACCACCAAGAGAACCAGTACTTC. It translates to CSAREQADHQENQYF.

At least ten counts were recorded for this clone. V usage is TRBV28 and J usage is TRBJ2-2; 7 positions match TRBD2. CDR1 and CDR2 from the germline V gene are MDHEN and SYDVKM. CDR3 length: 16 residues. After removal of 6 bases from V and 3 bases from J, the junction contained 10 bases not matched to a gene. In DNA form, the CDR3 reads TGTGCCAGCAGGCCCGGACTAGTTGGTTACACCGGGGAGCTGTTTTTT. Amino acids: CASRPGLVGYTGELFF. The complete variable domain, with remaining parts taken from reference TRBV28 and TRBJ2-2, reads DVKVTQSSRYLVKRTGEKVFLECVQDMDHENMFWYRQDPGLGLRLIYFSYDVKMKEKGDIPEGYSVSREKKERFSLILESASTNQTSMYLCASRPGLVGYTGELFFGEGSRLTVL.

This clone has at least ten counts. The genes are TRBV29-1 and TRBJ2-7; 7 bases fit TRBD1. V was clipped by 5 bases and J by 1 base; unmatched bases: 14. Germline values: CDR1 SQVTM, CDR2 ANQGSEA. This CDR3 is 16 amino acids long. DNA for the CDR3: TGCAGCGTTCGACAGGGAAAAGGTCTTACATCCTACGAGCAGTACTTC. It yields the protein CSVRQGKGLTSYEQYF.

This clone is termed medium-sized. The chain recombines TRBV28 with TRBJ1-2, with TRBD1 identical over 9 bases. The trim removed 5 bases at V and 5 bases at J, leaving 6 bases unmatched. This CDR3 has 14 amino acids. CDR1 MDHEN and CDR2 SYDVKM come from the germline V gene. The DNA of the CDR3 is TGTGCCAGCAGTCGAGACAGGGGGGTATATGGCTACACCTTC. It specifies CASSRDRGVYGYTF.

CDR3 DNA sequence: TGTGCCAGCAGCCAGGCTCGTGAGGGGCTAGTTAGCACAGATACGCAGTATTTT. This translates into CASSQAREGLVSTDTQYF. The chain uses TRBV14 and TRBJ2-3, with D tentatively TRBD1 or TRBD2 (5 bases each). Looked up from germline, CDR1 is SGHDN and CDR2 is FVKESK. V was pared by 3 bases and J by 0 bases, with 19 bases between. The CDR3 sequence is 18 residues long.

This clone was seen a few times. At one end the junction does not follow the germline gene, possibly because of a read error. The genes are TRBV27 and TRBJ1-2; D remains unclear. The CDR3 extends over 15 amino acids. Germline values: CDR1 MNHEY, CDR2 SMNVEV (reference sequence). The CDR3 protein is CASSPACGSAYDYTF. As DNA, the CDR3 is TGTGCCAGCAGTCCGGCGTGCGGGTCCGCCTATGACTACACCTTC.

The J gene is TRBJ2-1, the V gene TRBV20-1, with 14 bases fitting TRBD2. The J segment lost 5 bases and the V segment lost 3 bases, leaving 6 bases of the junction unmatched. CDR1 is DFQATT and CDR2 is SNEGSKA in the germline V gene (reference sequence). The CDR3 contains 16 residues. CDR3 region: CSARGTSGSRNNEQFF. CDR3 nucleotide sequence: TGCAGTGCTAGGGGGACTAGCGGGAGCCGCAACAATGAGCAGTTCTTC.

The sample holds many counts of this clone. This sequence joins TRBV4-2 and TRBJ2-3; 11 bases fit TRBD2. The CDR3 totals 16 residues. The trim removed 5 bases at V and 6 bases at J, leaving 10 bases unmatched. Germline V gene sequence: CDR1 LGHNA, CDR2 YNFKEQ. The DNA of the CDR3 is TGTGCCAGCAGCGGGATAGCGGGAGGGCCGAGGGATACGCAGTATTTT. This encodes CASSGIAGGPRDTQYF.

The chain recombines TRBV20-1 with TRBJ2-7; 10 bases fit TRBD2. The CDR3 loop spans 13 amino acids. Germline assignment: CDR1 DFQATT and CDR2 SNEGSKA (reference sequence). After removal of 6 bases from V and 2 bases from J, the junction contained 4 bases not matched to a gene. The CDR3 sequence is CSARTSGPYEQYF. The CDR3 coding sequence is TGCAGTGCCCGGACTAGCGGACCCTACGAGCAGTACTTC.

V and J are TRBV9 and TRBJ2-3, with D perhaps TRBD1 (6 bases). The CDR3 runs 16 residues. The V gene's germline CDR1 is SGDLS and CDR2 YYNGEE. Between the trimmed V and J ends, which lost 4 bases and 2 bases, there was a span of 17 bases. The CDR3 spells CASSPRTEKYTDTQYF. DNA for the CDR3: TGTGCCAGCAGCCCGAGGACAGAGAAGTACACAGATACGCAGTATTTT.